The sequence of this T cell receptor beta chain was determined in a study of T-cell memory formation after mild COVID-19. As for the study in general: TCR clusters were mostly confined to one donor each. Study outcomes and limitations: Clones that shrank (day 15 to 85) were balanced CD4/CD8, whereas later expanders leaned CD4+. Pre-infection memory carried some responding clones, suggesting that cross-reactive memory joined.

The CDR3 length is 13 residues. The germline V gene has CDR1 SNHLY and CDR2 FYNNEI. V was shortened by 5 bases and J by 3 bases, with 8 bases between the two germline ends. On this clonotype: Its antigen is not identified.

Employing constant-segment primers, 5'RACE generated TCR alpha and TCR beta cDNA libraries bearing sample barcodes and UMIs. Using its own MiXCR run on the 5' RACE reads, TCRdb lists one record per CDR3 protein. The table has fewer than 150,000 distinct CDR3 sequences, about 14% seen once. This rearrangement joins TRBV2 to TRBJ2-1; no firm D call. The receptor's source is an adult woman who had mild COVID-19 (a few samples of this study predate the infection). Cell type and time point are not known. Sequences were obtained from PBMCs or a T cell subset sorted from them (not recorded which). The chain's CDR3 is CASSPIGYNEQFF. CDR3 coding DNA: TGTGCCAGCAGTCCCATTGGCTACAATGAGCAGTTCTTC.